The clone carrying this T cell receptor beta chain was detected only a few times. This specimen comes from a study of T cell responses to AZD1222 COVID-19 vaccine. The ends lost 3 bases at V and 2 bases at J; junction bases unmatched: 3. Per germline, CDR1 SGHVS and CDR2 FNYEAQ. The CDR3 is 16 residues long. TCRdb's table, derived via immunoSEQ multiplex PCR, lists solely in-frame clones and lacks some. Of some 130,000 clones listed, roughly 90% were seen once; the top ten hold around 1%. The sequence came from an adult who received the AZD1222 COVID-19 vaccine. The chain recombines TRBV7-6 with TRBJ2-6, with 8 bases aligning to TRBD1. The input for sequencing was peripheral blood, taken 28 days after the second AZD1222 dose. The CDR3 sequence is CASSLDRVTGANVLTF. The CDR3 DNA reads TGTGCCAGCAGCTTGGACAGGGTGACTGGGGCCAACGTCCTGACTTTC. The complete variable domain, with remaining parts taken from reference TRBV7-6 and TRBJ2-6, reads GAGVSQSPRYKVTKRGQDVALRCDPISGHVSLYWYRQALGQGPEFLTYFNYEAQQDKSGLPNDRFSAERPEGSISTLTIQRTEQRDSAMYRCASSLDRVTGANVLTFGAGSRLTVL.